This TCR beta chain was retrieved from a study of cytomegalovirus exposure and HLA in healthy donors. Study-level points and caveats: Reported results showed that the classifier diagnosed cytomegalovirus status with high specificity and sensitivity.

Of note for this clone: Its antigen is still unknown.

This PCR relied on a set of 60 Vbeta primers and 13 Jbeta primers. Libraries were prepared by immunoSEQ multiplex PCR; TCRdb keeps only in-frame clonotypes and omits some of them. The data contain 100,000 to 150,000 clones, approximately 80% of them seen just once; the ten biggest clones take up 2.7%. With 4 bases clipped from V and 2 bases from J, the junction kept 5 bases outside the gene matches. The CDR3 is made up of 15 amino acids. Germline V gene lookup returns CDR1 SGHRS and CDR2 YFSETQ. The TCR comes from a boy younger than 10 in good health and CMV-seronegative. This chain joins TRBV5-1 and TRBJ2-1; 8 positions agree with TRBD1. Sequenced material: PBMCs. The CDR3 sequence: CASSAGTGTYNEQFF. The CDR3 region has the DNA TGCGCCAGCAGCGCGGGGACAGGTACCTACAATGAGCAGTTCTTC.